Each of the 18 T cell receptor beta chains below was sequenced from the same sample in a study of blood T cell repertoires in COVID-19. The repertoire was sequenced with immunoSEQ multiplex PCR; TCRdb's copy has only in-frame clones and lacks some. The data contain approximately 250,000 clones, 91% of them seen just once; the ten biggest clones take up roughly 2.9%. The sample comprised PBMCs or T cells enriched from blood (not recorded which). Receptors originate from a man between 40 and 49 years old who had been exposed to COVID-19.

This clone has a handful of counts. This chain links TRBV5-8 with TRBJ2-7; D is perhaps TRBD2 (5 bases). Trimming took 4 bases from V and 3 from J, leaving 8 bases between them. Germline V gene lookup returns CDR1 SGHTS and CDR2 YDEGEE. The CDR3 runs 12 residues. CDR3 nucleotide sequence: TGTGCCAGCAGCCGGGATCTCTACGAGCAGTACTTC. Translated, it gives CASSRDLYEQYF.

Only one count was recorded for this clone. Here the CDR3 reads CAIRAGGTASQGGYTF. The CDR3 coding sequence is TGTGCCATCAGAGCCGGGGGGACGGCTAGCCAGGGCGGCTACACCTTC. The genes are TRBV10-3 and TRBJ1-2, with D maybe TRBD1 (5 bases). V was shortened by 6 bases and J by 8 bases, with 25 bases between the two germline ends. CDR1 ENHRY and CDR2 SYGVKD come from the germline V gene. The CDR3 has 16 residues.

This clone came up once. The V call is TRBV19, the J call TRBJ2-5, with TRBD1 identical over 8 bases. Germline V gene data show CDR1 as LNHDA and CDR2 as SQIVND (reference sequence). The V and J ends lost 2 bases and 2 bases, in that order; junction bases with no gene match: 4. The CDR3 covers 15 residues. The CDR3 sequence: CASSITGTGQETQYF. The CDR3 region has the DNA TGTGCCAGTAGTATAACCGGGACAGGACAAGAGACCCAGTACTTC.

The chain uses TRBV19 and TRBJ1-1, with 9 bases matching TRBD1. Germline V gene sequence: CDR1 LNHDA, CDR2 SQIVND (reference sequence). CDR3 length equals 15 residues. V shed 2 bases, J shed 4 bases, and the junction held 5 bases outside the gene matches. This chain's CDR3 is CASSIMGQGSTEAFF. CDR3 in DNA: TGTGCCAGTAGTATAATGGGACAGGGCTCCACTGAAGCTTTCTTT.

In this sample, this clone turned up once. The V and J genes are TRBV19 and TRBJ1-3; D is uncertain. V was cut by 9 bases and J by 2 bases, with 23 bases left in between. The germline V gene has CDR1 LNHDA and CDR2 SQIVND (reference sequence). The CDR3 loop spans 17 amino acids. The CDR3 DNA sequence: TGTGCCAGCGAACCGAGAGGGCGCTGGGAGGCTGGAAACACCATATATTTT. Its translation: CASEPRGRWEAGNTIYF.

V is TRBV28 and J is TRBJ2-3; 10 bases are shared with TRBD2. Germline V gene sequence: CDR1 MDHEN, CDR2 SYDVKM. The ends lost 5 bases at V and 0 bases at J; junction bases unmatched: 14. The CDR3 loop spans 19 amino acids. CDR3 nucleotides: TGTGCCAGCAGTCCTCCAGGACTAGCGGTTTATACTAGCACAGATACGCAGTATTTT. Translating it yields CASSPPGLAVYTSTDTQYF.

V usage is TRBV5-4 and J usage is TRBJ2-5; 7 bases line up with TRBD1. The CDR3 is made up of 17 amino acids. J lost 1 base, V lost 1 base, and 10 bases had no gene match. Germline V gene lookup returns CDR1 SGHNT and CDR2 YYREEE (reference sequence). In DNA form, the CDR3 reads TGTGCCAGCAGCTTGAAATCCCGGACAGGTTCCCAAGAGACCCAGTACTTC. This encodes CASSLKSRTGSQETQYF.

V is TRBV28 and J is TRBJ1-5, with TRBD1 identical over 12 bases. The CDR3 length is 17 residues. From germline, CDR1 is MDHEN and CDR2 SYDVKM. The V gene end was trimmed by 9 bases and the J gene end by 2 bases; junction bases not matched to a gene: 11. CDR3 amino acids: CASQSGTGGFGNQPQHF. The CDR3 DNA reads as TGTGCCAGTCAATCCGGGACAGGGGGCTTCGGCAATCAGCCCCAGCATTTT.

The table lists this clone with a count of one. The chain uses TRBV5-1 and TRBJ1-2; tentatively, D is TRBD1 (6 bases). The CDR3 is 15 residues long. Trimming shortened V by 0 bases and J by 5 bases, and 14 bases separated the two germline ends. Per germline, CDR1 SGHRS and CDR2 YFSETQ. CDR3 sequence: CASSLGQGQRYGYTF. CDR3 coding DNA: TGCGCCAGCAGCTTGGGTCAGGGGCAACGGTATGGCTACACCTTC.

CDR3 residues: CASSFSAAGGAGELFF. In DNA, the CDR3 is TGTGCCAGCAGTTTTAGTGCGGCGGGTGGGGCCGGGGAGCTGTTTTTT. The J gene is TRBJ2-2, the V gene TRBV28; a possible D gene is TRBD2 (5 bases). The germline V and J ends were trimmed by 3 bases and 6 bases, with 17 bases remaining between them. The CDR3 has 16 amino acids. CDR1 and CDR2 from the germline V gene are MDHEN and SYDVKM. Using reference TRBV28 and TRBJ2-2 for the parts outside the CDR3, the full variable domain is DVKVTQSSRYLVKRTGEKVFLECVQDMDHENMFWYRQDPGLGLRLIYFSYDVKMKEKGDIPEGYSVSREKKERFSLILESASTNQTSMYLCASSFSAAGGAGELFFGEGSRLTVL.

V and J are TRBV7-9 and TRBJ1-1; the D gene is possibly TRBD1 (6 bases). Germline CDR1 and CDR2: SEHNR and FQNEAQ (reference sequence). CDR3 size: 13 residues. V lost 6 bases and J lost 1, with 9 bases in between. As DNA, the CDR3 is TGTGCCAGCAGTACAGGGTCGAACACTGAAGCTTTCTTT. Its protein is CASSTGSNTEAFF. The full variable domain, rest sourced from reference TRBV7-9 and TRBJ1-1, is DTGVSQNPRHKITKRGQNVTFRCDPISEHNRLYWYRQTLGQGPEFLTYFQNEAQLEKSRLLSDRFSAERPKGSFSTLEIQRTEQGDSAMYLCASSTGSNTEAFFGQGTRLTVV.

The rearrangement uses TRBV6-6 and TRBJ1-2; 7 bases agree with TRBD1. J lost 5 bases, V lost 2 bases, and 8 bases had no gene match. Germline CDR1 is MNHNY and CDR2 is SVGAGI (reference sequence). The length of the CDR3 is 15 residues. CDR3 in amino acids: CASSYEGAAQYGYTF. CDR3 bases: TGTGCCAGCAGTTACGAGGGGGCAGCCCAATATGGCTACACCTTC.

The chain combines TRBV24-1 with TRBJ2-1; 11 bases agree with TRBD2. Germline V lookup: CDR1 KGHDR, CDR2 SFDVKD. The V segment lost 3 bases and the J segment 5 bases; nucleotides outside the gene matches: 2. This CDR3 spans 15 amino acids. CDR3 coding DNA: TGTGCCACCAGTGATCGGACTAGCGGGCACAATGAGCAGTTCTTC. Translation gives CATSDRTSGHNEQFF.

V and J are TRBV13 and TRBJ2-7; no definite D call. CDR3 size: 12 residues. Trimming shortened V by 0 bases and J by 6 bases, and 6 bases separated the two germline ends. Germline CDR1 is PRHDT and CDR2 is FYEKMQ (reference sequence). CDR3 in amino acids: CASSLGRLEQYF. Here the CDR3 DNA reads TGTGCCAGCAGCTTAGGCCGACTCGAGCAGTACTTC. Complete variable domain (other parts from reference TRBV13 and TRBJ2-7): AAGVIQSPRHLIKEKRETATLKCYPIPRHDTVYWYQQGPGQDPQFLISFYEKMQSDKGSIPDRFSAQQFSDYHSELNMSSLELGDSALYFCASSLGRLEQYFGPGTRLTVT.

The chain employs TRBV7-8 and TRBJ1-2, with 7 bases lining up with TRBD1. This CDR3 region has 14 residues. Germline V gene lookup returns CDR1 SGHVS and CDR2 FQNEAQ. Trimming at V came to 1 base and at J to 5 bases, leaving 4 bases not matched to a gene. The CDR3 region is CASSLDRTGYGYTF. In nucleotides, the CDR3 is TGTGCCAGCAGCTTAGATAGGACAGGATATGGCTACACCTTC. Complete variable domain (other parts from reference TRBV7-8 and TRBJ1-2): GAGVSQSPRYKVAKRGQDVALRCDPISGHVSLFWYQQALGQGPEFLTYFQNEAQLDKSGLPSDRFFAERPEGSVSTLKIQRTQQEDSAVYLCASSLDRTGYGYTFGSGTRLTVV.

The rearrangement links TRBV18 to TRBJ1-5, with TRBD1 matching over 7 bases. The CDR3 has 16 amino acids. The germline V gene encodes CDR1 KGHSH and CDR2 LQKENI. J was trimmed by 7 bases and V by 4 bases; bases with no gene match: 13. In DNA form, the CDR3 reads TGTGCCAGCTCACGCCTAGGACAGGAAAATGGACAGCCCCAGCATTTT. Protein: CASSRLGQENGQPQHF.

The J gene is TRBJ1-1, the V gene TRBV15; TRBD1 might be the D (5 bases). Germline V gene lookup returns CDR1 LNHNV and CDR2 YYDKDF (reference sequence). V lost 5 bases and J 1 base, leaving 14 bases between the germline ends. The CDR3 consists of 15 residues. Here the CDR3 reads CATSVTPGANTEAFF. The CDR3 region has the DNA TGTGCCACCAGCGTGACACCTGGGGCGAACACTGAAGCTTTCTTT.

The chain combines TRBV7-9 with TRBJ1-1; a weak D match, TRBD1 (5 bases). Between the trimmed V and J ends, which lost 1 base and 0 bases, there was a span of 9 bases. The germline V gene encodes CDR1 SEHNR and CDR2 FQNEAQ (reference sequence). The CDR3 runs 15 residues. The CDR3 coding sequence is TGTGCCAGCAGCTTAGTTCAGGGAATGAACACTGAAGCTTTCTTT. This codes for CASSLVQGMNTEAFF.